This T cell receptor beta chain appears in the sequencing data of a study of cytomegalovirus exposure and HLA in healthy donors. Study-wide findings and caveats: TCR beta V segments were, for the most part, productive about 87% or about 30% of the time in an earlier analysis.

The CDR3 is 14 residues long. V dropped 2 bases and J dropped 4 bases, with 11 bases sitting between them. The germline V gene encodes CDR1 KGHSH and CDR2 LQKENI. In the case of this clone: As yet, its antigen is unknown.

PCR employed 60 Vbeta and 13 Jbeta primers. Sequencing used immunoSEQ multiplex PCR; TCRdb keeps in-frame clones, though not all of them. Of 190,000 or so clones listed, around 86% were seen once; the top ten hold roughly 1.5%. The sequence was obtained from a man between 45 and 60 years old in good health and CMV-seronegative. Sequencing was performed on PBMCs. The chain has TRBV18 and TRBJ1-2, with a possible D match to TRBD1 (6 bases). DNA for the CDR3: TGTGCCAGCTCACCATCGGACAGCGGCTATGGCTACACCTTC. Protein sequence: CASSPSDSGYGYTF. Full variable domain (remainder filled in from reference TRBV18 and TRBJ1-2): NAGVMQNPRHLVRRRGQEARLRCSPMKGHSHVYWYRQLPEEGLKFMVYLQKENIIDESGMPKERFSAEFPKEGPSILRIQQVVRGDSAAYFCASSPSDSGYGYTFGSGTRLTVV.